The 2 T cell receptor beta chains below were found in one sample sequenced in a study of blood T cells in healthy people across ages (dated by TCRdb to 2015 to 2017). Receptor libraries were prepared by 5' RACE. The data were produced on an Illumina HiSeq 2500. A second PCR of about 6 to 12 cycles was run with a J-beta primer mix and a sample-barcoded 5' primer. TCRdb cleaned the public reads at Q25 with fastp, built clones with MiXCR and kept in-frame beta chains. For every CDR3 protein sequence, its rows merge into one entry that carries the most common genes and DNA. This sample has about 930,000 distinct CDR3 sequences in its table, and approximately 32% of those were observed once. The ten largest account for roughly 10% of the sample. A further study also used this sample, focusing on T cells of mothers and their children.

Material for sequencing was blood. These receptors originate from a woman in her 40s in good health.

The V and J genes are TRBV12-3 or TRBV12-4 and TRBJ2-2; 8 bases are a match to TRBD2. Trimming removed 5 bases from V and 5 bases from J; junction bases left unmatched: 13. The CDR3 consists of 17 residues. CDR3 coding DNA: TGTGCCAGCAGTCCTGGGAGTAGCGGGGTCGGGACCGGGGAGCTGTTTTTT. Its protein product is CASSPGSSGVGTGELFF.

This clonotype was picked up many times. This rearrangement joins TRBV20-1 to TRBJ2-7, with TRBD1 identical over 7 bases. The junction had 13 bases not matched to a gene; V was cut back by 5 bases and J by 3 bases. Germline CDR1 DFQATT, CDR2 SNEGSKA (reference sequence). This CDR3 contains 15 residues. This CDR3 is CSAQNRRDSNYEQYF. The CDR3 bases are TGCAGTGCTCAAAACCGTCGGGACAGCAACTACGAGCAGTACTTC.